The sequence of this T cell receptor beta chain was determined in a study of T cells in Graves' hyperthyroidism and ophthalmopathy. Findings and caveats of the study: Before onset, ophthalmopathy was predicted by the model a median about six months earlier. Most expanded thyroid clonotypes above 0.001 recurred in blood.

The germline V and J ends were trimmed by 5 bases and 12 bases, with 11 bases remaining between them. CDR3 length: 11 residues. Germline CDR1 MDHEN, CDR2 SYDVKM. The TCR beta CDR3 regions underwent amplification using RNA transcripts as the source. The HTBI primer set served for first-round RT-PCR of the TCR CDR3. One entry per CDR3 protein, called by TCRdb with MiXCR from the multiplex PCR reads. The repertoire has over 650,000 distinct CDR3 sequences, about a sixth of them found once; the top ten carry around 7.7%. This clonotype came up many times. The target antigen is unknown. Source material: blood. The source of this sequence is a man younger than 35 with Graves' hyperthyroidism. The V gene is TRBV28, the J gene TRBJ2-1, with D tentatively TRBD2 (5 bases). CDR3 sequence reads: CASSPRAGQFF. CDR3 DNA sequence: TGTGCCAGCAGTCCTCGGGCGGGGCAGTTCTTC. The full variable domain, in which reference TRBV28 and TRBJ2-1 provide the parts outside the CDR3, is DVKVTQSSRYLVKRTGEKVFLECVQDMDHENMFWYRQDPGLGLRLIYFSYDVKMKEKGDIPEGYSVSREKKERFSLILESASTNQTSMYLCASSPRAGQFFGPGTRLTVL.